These 26 T cell receptor beta chains came from one sample sequenced in a study of blood T cell repertoires in COVID-19. Profiling relied on immunoSEQ multiplex PCR, and the TCRdb table lists in-frame clones only, not all of them. The data show approximately 440,000 clones, around 87% seen once. Sequencing input: PBMCs or T cells enriched from blood (not recorded which). Receptors originate from a woman aged 18-30 years who had recovered from COVID-19.

This clone was seen more than once but under ten times. The rearrangement joins TRBV19 to TRBJ1-1; 7 bases are a match to TRBD1. V gave up 6 bases and J gave up 0 bases; unmatched junction bases: 7. The CDR3 totals 15 residues. CDR1 and CDR2 from the germline V gene are LNHDA and SQIVND (reference sequence). DNA of the CDR3: TGTGCCAGTAGCCCCGAGACAGGGATGAACACTGAAGCTTTCTTT. It codes for CASSPETGMNTEAFF.

The chain has TRBV27 and TRBJ2-1, with D perhaps matching TRBD2 (6 bases). The V and J ends lost 0 bases and 3 bases respectively, with 9 bases between them. The CDR3 is 15 residues long. Per germline, CDR1 MNHEY and CDR2 SMNVEV (reference sequence). CDR3 amino acids: CASSLSVSGYNEQFF. CDR3 coding DNA: TGTGCCAGCAGTTTATCGGTTAGCGGCTACAATGAGCAGTTCTTC.

This chain uses TRBV5-6 with TRBJ1-6, with 7 bases aligning to TRBD1. After removal of 3 bases from V and 9 bases from J, the junction contained 3 bases not matched to a gene. The CDR3 spans 13 residues. CDR1 and CDR2 (germline): SGHDT, YYEEEE. In nucleotides, the CDR3 is TGTGCCAGCAGCTCCACAGGGGTTTCACCCCTCCACTTT. Translation: CASSSTGVSPLHF. The entire variable domain, with the rest obtained from reference TRBV5-6 and TRBJ1-6, is as follows: DAGVTQSPTHLIKTRGQQVTLRCSPKSGHDTVSWYQQALGQGPQFIFQYYEEEERQRGNFPDRFSGHQFPNYSSELNVNALLLGDSALYLCASSSTGVSPLHFGNGTRLTVT.

This chain joins TRBV10-2 and TRBJ2-3, with D perhaps matching TRBD2 (5 bases). The germline V gene encodes CDR1 WSHSY and CDR2 SAAADI. The V and J ends lost 4 bases and 8 bases respectively, with 7 bases between them. This CDR3 spans 11 amino acids. The CDR3 sequence is CASSAEGTQYF. In DNA, the CDR3 is TGCGCCAGCAGTGCCGAGGGTACGCAGTATTTT.

This clone was counted a single time. The chain joins TRBV27 to TRBJ1-6; the D is unclear. CDR1 MNHEY and CDR2 SMNVEV come from the germline V gene (reference sequence). The CDR3 totals 13 residues. V shed 2 bases and J shed 9 bases, with 8 bases lying between them. The CDR3 DNA is TGTGCCAGCAGTTTAGTGGAGCGTTCACCCCTCCACTTT. This gives the protein CASSLVERSPLHF.

The genes are TRBV27 and TRBJ2-7, with D possibly being TRBD1 (6 bases). The V end was cut by 6 bases, the J end by 4 bases, with 19 bases between. The CDR3 consists of 15 residues. The germline CDR1 and CDR2 sequences are MNHEY and SMNVEV (reference sequence). The CDR3 protein is CASSLRGVGQYEQYF. The CDR3 DNA sequence: TGTGCCAGCAGCTTGCGAGGTGTAGGACAGTACGAGCAGTACTTC.

This chain links TRBV28 with TRBJ1-6; perhaps TRBD1 as D (5 bases). V dropped 5 bases and J dropped 6 bases, with 14 bases sitting between them. CDR1 MDHEN and CDR2 SYDVKM come from the germline V gene. The length of the CDR3 is 15 residues. CDR3 protein: CASSLLGLLNSPLHF. Here the CDR3 DNA reads TGTGCCAGCAGTCTACTGGGACTGCTTAATTCACCCCTCCACTTT.

The chain recombines TRBV30 with TRBJ1-5; 10 bases agree with TRBD1. V dropped 1 base and J dropped 12; count of bases not matched to a gene: 12. The CDR3 has 15 amino acids. Germline loops: CDR1 GTSNPN, CDR2 SVGIG (reference sequence). This CDR3 reads CAWSEGTGVYSHQHF. CDR3 nucleotides: TGTGCCTGGAGTGAGGGGACAGGGGTTTATAGTCACCAGCATTTT.

The V and J genes are TRBV10-3 and TRBJ2-1; 7 positions match TRBD1. The CDR3 extends over 14 amino acids. V lost 5 bases, J lost 5 bases, and 6 bases stayed unmatched. CDR1 ENHRY and CDR2 SYGVKD come from the germline V gene. The CDR3 DNA reads TGTGCCATCAGTTCTCGGGACAGTAACAATGAGCAGTTCTTC. It translates to CAISSRDSNNEQFF.

As concerns this clone: The sample contains more than one DNA sequence encoding this CDR3. The chain joins TRBV7-9 to TRBJ1-2; 7 nucleotides line up with TRBD1. The V and J ends lost 5 bases and 5 bases, in that order; junction bases with no gene match: 5. There are 13 residues in the CDR3. CDR1 and CDR2 from the germline V gene are SEHNR and FQNEAQ (reference sequence). The CDR3 sequence is CASSPGQAYGYTF. The CDR3 nucleotides are TGTGCCAGCAGCCCCGGACAGGCTTATGGCTACACCTTC.

The chain has TRBV18 and TRBJ2-1; a weak D match, TRBD2 (6 bases). The CDR3 consists of 15 residues. Germline CDR1 reads KGHSH; CDR2 reads LQKENI. With 5 bases removed from V and 1 base from J, the gap between germline ends came to 12 bases. The CDR3 is CASSALASSYNEQFF. CDR3 DNA: TGTGCCAGCTCAGCCCTAGCGAGTTCCTACAATGAGCAGTTCTTC.

This clone was detected once. The chain carries TRBV24-1 and TRBJ2-5; D might be TRBD2 (6 bases). CDR3 length: 13 amino acids. Trimming took 2 bases from V and 5 from J, leaving 8 bases between them. From germline, CDR1 is KGHDR and CDR2 SFDVKD. The CDR3 sequence: CATSDSGDETQYF. The CDR3 DNA reads as TGTGCCACCAGTGATTCGGGGGACGAGACCCAGTACTTC.

This clone was seen only once. V usage is TRBV19 and J usage is TRBJ1-2, with 8 bases that match TRBD1. The CDR3 loop spans 15 amino acids. V shed 3 bases, J shed 3 bases, and the junction held 6 bases outside the gene matches. The V gene's germline CDR1 is LNHDA and CDR2 SQIVND (reference sequence). The CDR3 nucleotides are TGTGCCAGTAGTATGGGTACAGGGGGATACTATGGCTACACCTTC. Protein: CASSMGTGGYYGYTF.

This clone was detected a few times. This chain links TRBV10-3 with TRBJ1-1; D not certain. CDR3 length: 14 amino acids. V was cut by 1 base and J by 1 base, with 7 bases left in between. Germline V gives CDR1 ENHRY, CDR2 SYGVKD. CDR3 nucleotides: TGTGCCATCAGTGAGTATAGCACGAACACTGAAGCTTTCTTT. It encodes CAISEYSTNTEAFF.

The rearrangement joins TRBV11-2 to TRBJ1-1; a weak D match, TRBD1 (6 bases). Trimming stripped 2 bases from V and 3 bases from J, with 22 bases between. Germline lookup yields CDR1 SGHAT and CDR2 FQNNGV. The CDR3 has 18 amino acids. The CDR3 sequence is CASSLSAPVRGGDTEAFF. The CDR3 region has the DNA TGTGCCAGCAGCTTATCCGCCCCTGTCAGAGGGGGGGACACTGAAGCTTTCTTT.

This sequence joins TRBV5-1 and TRBJ1-1, with D tentatively TRBD1 (5 bases). Germline V gene data show CDR1 as SGHRS and CDR2 as YFSETQ. Trimming pared 1 base from V and 6 bases from J, leaving 10 bases between. The CDR3 covers 13 residues. The CDR3 sequence is CASSLNGAAEAFF. As DNA, the CDR3 is TGCGCCAGCAGCTTGAATGGGGCGGCTGAAGCTTTCTTT.

The CDR3 loop reads CATSRDRGIETQYF. CDR3 DNA: TGTGCCACCAGCAGAGATCGGGGTATCGAGACCCAGTACTTC. The chain has TRBV15 and TRBJ2-5, with D possibly TRBD2 on 5 matching bases. The CDR3 loop spans 14 amino acids. Trimming cost V 0 bases and J 5 bases, with 10 bases left between them. The germline V gene encodes CDR1 LNHNV and CDR2 YYDKDF (reference sequence).

The chain carries TRBV6-5 and TRBJ1-2; 7 nucleotides match TRBD1. CDR1 and CDR2 from the germline V gene are MNHEY and SVGAGI. The CDR3 length is 15 residues. The junction had 5 bases not matched to a gene; V was cut back by 0 bases and J by 4 bases. The CDR3: CASSYSGTAIYGYTF. The CDR3 bases are TGTGCCAGCAGTTACTCCGGGACAGCGATCTATGGCTACACCTTC.

The chain joins TRBV3-1 (or the pseudogene TRBV3-2) to TRBJ2-6; D is unresolved. The germline V and J ends were trimmed by 4 bases and 0 bases, with 7 bases remaining between them. Germline V gene sequence: CDR1 LGHDT, CDR2 YNNKEL (reference sequence). The CDR3 has 15 residues. The CDR3 region has the DNA TGTGCCAGCAGCCCTGGCTCCTCTGGGGCCAACGTCCTGACTTTC. Encoded protein: CASSPGSSGANVLTF.

The chain recombines TRBV5-6 with TRBJ2-3, with a tentative D call TRBD1 (5 bases). The CDR3 contains 14 residues. Trimming took 5 bases from V and 4 from J, leaving 14 bases between them. Germline CDR1 and CDR2: SGHDT and YYEEEE. CDR3 protein: CASRNRLGADTQYF. As DNA, the CDR3 is TGTGCCAGCAGGAACAGGCTAGGGGCAGATACGCAGTATTTT.

This clone has ten or more counts. The chain carries TRBV10-2 and TRBJ1-3; D might be TRBD1 (6 bases). Trimming took 5 bases from V and 0 from J, leaving 20 bases between them. CDR1 WSHSY and CDR2 SAAADI come from the germline V gene. This CDR3 has 18 residues. In DNA, the CDR3 is TGCGCCAGCAGTCTAGGTCCCCGGACAGCGAGCTCTGGAAACACCATATATTTT. Amino acids: CASSLGPRTASSGNTIYF.

The gene calls are TRBV11-2 and TRBJ1-6; D is unclear. The CDR3 contains 15 residues. Looked up from germline, CDR1 is SGHAT and CDR2 is FQNNGV. The V and J ends lost 5 bases and 8 bases respectively, with 16 bases between them. CDR3 loop: CASSLIRVMDSPLHF. CDR3 sequence (DNA): TGTGCCAGCAGCCTTATTCGGGTTATGGATTCACCCCTCCACTTT.

In this sample, this clone turned up once. Given a much more abundant clone one base away, this may be a read error. Other DNA sequences in the sample encode the same CDR3. This sequence joins TRBV11-2 and TRBJ1-2; 9 nucleotides agree with TRBD1. V lost 5 bases to trimming and J lost 2 bases; unmatched junction nucleotides: 3. The CDR3 totals 14 residues. CDR1 SGHAT and CDR2 FQNNGV come from the germline V gene. The DNA of the CDR3 is TGTGCCAGCAGCCCGGGACAGGGAAACTATGGCTACACCTTC. Protein product: CASSPGQGNYGYTF.

V usage is TRBV28 and J usage is TRBJ2-7; tentatively, D is TRBD1 (6 bases). The CDR3 covers 13 residues. V gave up 3 bases and J gave up 2 bases, with 8 bases separating them. The germline V gene encodes CDR1 MDHEN and CDR2 SYDVKM. Written as DNA, the CDR3 is TGTGCCAGCAGTTTCGGGACAACCTACGAGCAGTACTTC. Its translation is CASSFGTTYEQYF.

This clone was seen just once. This chain connects TRBV15 to TRBJ1-2; D is ambiguous. Between the trimmed V and J ends, which lost 3 bases and 4 bases, there was a span of 9 bases. Germline lookup yields CDR1 LNHNV and CDR2 YYDKDF (reference sequence). The CDR3 loop spans 13 amino acids. Written as DNA, the CDR3 is TGTGCCACCAGCAGTGATACCAGCTATGGCTACACCTTC. Translated, it gives CATSSDTSYGYTF.

The CDR3 region has the DNA TGTGCCAGCCGAGACAGGGACTCAACTAATGAAAAACTGTTTTTT. Translating it yields CASRDRDSTNEKLFF. The chain joins TRBV19 to TRBJ1-4, with 7 bases aligning to TRBD1. The CDR3 length is 15 residues. With V trimmed by 9 bases and J by 0 bases, 7 bases remained unmatched. In germline, CDR1 is LNHDA, CDR2 SQIVND (reference sequence).